What follows is one T cell receptor beta chain and its context. Other nucleotide sequences from this sample produce the same CDR3. This entry belongs to a study of control samples from healthy donors and cancer patients. The assay was immunoSEQ multiplex PCR, and TCRdb's table has in-frame clones only and misses some. The repertoire holds 170,000 or so clones, with around 94% as singletons. Trimming left V 2 bases short and J 0 bases short, with 5 bases between. This CDR3 has 14 residues. Germline values: CDR1 MNHEY, CDR2 SVGAGI. The chain is built from TRBV6-5 and TRBJ1-5; D is unresolved. Sequences were obtained from blood. This clonotype was sampled from a young woman in good health. This CDR3 is CASSYGNSNQPQHF. The CDR3 bases are TGTGCCAGCAGTTACGGAAATAGCAATCAGCCCCAGCATTTT.